This T cell receptor (beta chain) stems from a study of cytomegalovirus exposure and HLA in healthy donors. Germline CDR1 SQVTM, CDR2 ANQGSEA. The CDR3 is made up of 15 amino acids. V lost 5 bases to trimming and J lost 1 base; unmatched junction nucleotides: 5. The PCR ran on 60 Vbeta and 13 Jbeta primers. This table comes from immunoSEQ multiplex PCR, and its TCRdb copy is limited to in-frame clones, with some not included. The sample holds around 94,000 clones, around 69% seen once. Turning to this clone: The antigen remains unidentified.

Study-level points and caveats: Another analysis was done later, and it associated roughly 15,000 TCR beta sequences with HLA alleles at 0.05 false discovery rate. Information on immune exposure was restricted to one variable (CMV serostatus). Productive status was seen about 90% or about 30% of the time for most TCR beta V segments in an earlier analysis. It was likely that a cluster of highly shared sequence variants was a sequencing artifact.

This receptor was obtained from a young man in good health and CMV-seronegative. Sequencing was performed on PBMCs. The chain combines TRBV29-1 with TRBJ2-5, with 12 bases aligning to TRBD2. CDR3 DNA sequence: TGCAGCGTTTCCGGACTAGCGGGGTCCCAAGAGACCCAGTACTTC. Its translation is CSVSGLAGSQETQYF.